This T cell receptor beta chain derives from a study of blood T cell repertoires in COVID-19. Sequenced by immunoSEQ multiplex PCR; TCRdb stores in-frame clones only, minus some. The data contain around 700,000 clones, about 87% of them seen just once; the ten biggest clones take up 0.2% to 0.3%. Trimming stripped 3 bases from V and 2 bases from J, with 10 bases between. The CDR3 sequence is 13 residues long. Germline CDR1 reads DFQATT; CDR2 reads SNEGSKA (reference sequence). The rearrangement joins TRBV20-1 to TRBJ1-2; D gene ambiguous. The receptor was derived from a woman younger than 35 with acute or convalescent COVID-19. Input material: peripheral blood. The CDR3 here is CSASRRENYGYTF. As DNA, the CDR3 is TGCAGTGCTAGTAGGAGGGAGAACTATGGCTACACCTTC.